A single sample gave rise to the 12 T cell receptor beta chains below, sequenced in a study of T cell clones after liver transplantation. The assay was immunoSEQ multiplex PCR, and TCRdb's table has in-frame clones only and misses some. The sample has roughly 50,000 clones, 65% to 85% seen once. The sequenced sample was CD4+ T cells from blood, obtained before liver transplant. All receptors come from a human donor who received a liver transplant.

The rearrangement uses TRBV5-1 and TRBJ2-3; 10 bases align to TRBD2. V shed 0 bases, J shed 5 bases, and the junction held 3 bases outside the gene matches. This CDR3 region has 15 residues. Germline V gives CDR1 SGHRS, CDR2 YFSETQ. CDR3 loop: CASSLGTSGGDTQYF. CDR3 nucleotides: TGCGCCAGCAGCTTGGGGACTAGCGGTGGAGATACGCAGTATTTT.

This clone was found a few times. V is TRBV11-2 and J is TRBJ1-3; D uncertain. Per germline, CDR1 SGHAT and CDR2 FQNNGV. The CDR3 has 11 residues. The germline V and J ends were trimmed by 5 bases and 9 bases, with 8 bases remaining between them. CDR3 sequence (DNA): TGTGCCAGCAGCCCCTCGAGCACCATATATTTT. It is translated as CASSPSSTIYF.

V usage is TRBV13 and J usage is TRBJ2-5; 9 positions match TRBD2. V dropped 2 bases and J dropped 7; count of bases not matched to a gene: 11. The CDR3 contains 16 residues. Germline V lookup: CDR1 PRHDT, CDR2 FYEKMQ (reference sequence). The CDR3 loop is CASSLSSSGGPRTQYF. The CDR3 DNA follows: TGTGCCAGCAGCTTAAGTTCCAGCGGGGGGCCTAGGACCCAGTACTTC. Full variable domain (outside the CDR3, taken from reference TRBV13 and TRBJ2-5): AAGVIQSPRHLIKEKRETATLKCYPIPRHDTVYWYQQGPGQDPQFLISFYEKMQSDKGSIPDRFSAQQFSDYHSELNMSSLELGDSALYFCASSLSSSGGPRTQYFGPGTRLLVL.

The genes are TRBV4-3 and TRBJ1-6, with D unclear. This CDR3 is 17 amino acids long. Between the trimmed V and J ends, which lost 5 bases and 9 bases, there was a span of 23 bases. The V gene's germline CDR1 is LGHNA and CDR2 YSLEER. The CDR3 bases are TGCGCCAGCAGCTCAAGTGGGCTAGGAAGGGTTTCTTCACCCCTCCACTTT. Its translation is CASSSSGLGRVSSPLHF.

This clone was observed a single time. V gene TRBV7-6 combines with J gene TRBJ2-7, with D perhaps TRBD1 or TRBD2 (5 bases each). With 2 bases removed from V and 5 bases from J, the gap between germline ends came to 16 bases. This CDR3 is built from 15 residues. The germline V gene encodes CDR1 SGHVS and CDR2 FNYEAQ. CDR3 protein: CASSLWRSGDDEQYF. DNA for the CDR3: TGTGCCAGCAGCTTATGGCGGTCCGGGGACGACGAGCAGTACTTC.

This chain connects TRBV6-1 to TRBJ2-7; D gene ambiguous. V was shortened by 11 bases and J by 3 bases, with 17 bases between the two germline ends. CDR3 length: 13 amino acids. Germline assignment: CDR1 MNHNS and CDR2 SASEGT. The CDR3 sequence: CALRIVPYYEQYF. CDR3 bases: TGTGCCCTACGAATCGTACCCTACTACGAGCAGTACTTC.

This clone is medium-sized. The chain's CDR3 is CATDPPGRIGGYTF. The CDR3 DNA is TGTGCCACCGACCCCCCGGGGCGAATAGGGGGCTACACCTTC. This sequence joins TRBV7-2 and TRBJ1-2; TRBD1 is a possible D gene (5 bases). V was shortened by 10 bases and J by 8 bases, with 23 bases between the two germline ends. Germline V gene lookup returns CDR1 SGHTA and CDR2 FQGNSA. The length of the CDR3 is 14 residues.

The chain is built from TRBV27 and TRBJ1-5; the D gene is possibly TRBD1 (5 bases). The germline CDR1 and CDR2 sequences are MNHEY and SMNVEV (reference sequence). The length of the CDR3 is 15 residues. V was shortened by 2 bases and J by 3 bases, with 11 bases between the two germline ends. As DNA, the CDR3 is TGTGCCAGCAGTTTAGTAGGGGTAGTCAATCAGCCCCAGCATTTT. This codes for CASSLVGVVNQPQHF.

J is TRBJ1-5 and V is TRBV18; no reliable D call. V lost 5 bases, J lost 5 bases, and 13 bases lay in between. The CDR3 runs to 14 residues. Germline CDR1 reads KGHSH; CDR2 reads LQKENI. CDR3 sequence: CASSSSPQDQPQHF. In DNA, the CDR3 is TGTGCCAGCTCATCAAGCCCCCAGGATCAGCCCCAGCATTTT.

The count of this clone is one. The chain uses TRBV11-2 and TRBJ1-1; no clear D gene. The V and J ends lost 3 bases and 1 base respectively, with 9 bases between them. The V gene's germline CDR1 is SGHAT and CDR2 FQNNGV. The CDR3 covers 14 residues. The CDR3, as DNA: TGTGCCAGCAGCTTCGAACGGGGGAACACTGAAGCTTTCTTT. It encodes CASSFERGNTEAFF.

In DNA form, the CDR3 reads TGTGCCAGCAGCCAAGATTTCGGACAAGAGACCCAGTACTTC. This translates into CASSQDFGQETQYF. The V and J genes are TRBV4-2 and TRBJ2-5; D gene uncertain. Trimming pared 0 bases from V and 2 bases from J, leaving 7 bases between. CDR1 is LGHNA, CDR2 YNFKEQ, per germline. The CDR3 is made up of 14 amino acids.

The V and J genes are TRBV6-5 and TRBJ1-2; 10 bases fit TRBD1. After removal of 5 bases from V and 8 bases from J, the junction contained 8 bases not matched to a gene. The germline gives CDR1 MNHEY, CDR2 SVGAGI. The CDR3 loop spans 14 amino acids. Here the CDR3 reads CASSDPGQGLGYTF. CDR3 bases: TGTGCCAGCAGTGATCCGGGACAGGGGCTCGGCTACACCTTC.